Here is one TCR beta chain with its context. The antigen remains unidentified. Sorted-subset replicate PCR reactions were performed with about 200 ng DNA, corresponding to roughly 27,000 T cell genomes. Methods used by the authors: From ImmunoSEQ came sequences covering only the junction and carrying no quality scores, so filtering differed. Here immunoSEQ multiplex PCR was the method, and the copy in TCRdb shows in-frame clones only, minus some. The D gene and trimming were derived from the DNA, and the V and J assignments and clone size from that table. Seen here are approximately 2,300,000 clones, approximately 90% observed once, and the top ten hold 0.37%. The sample belongs to a study of shared clonotypes between healthy human individuals. Study-wide points: Unshared clonotypes carried lower generation probabilities than those common to all four donors.

The CDR3 spans 10 residues. Germline values: CDR1 MNHNS, CDR2 SASEGT. V was clipped by 2 bases and J by 16 bases, with 9 bases between them. This receptor was identified in a man aged 18-30 years in good health. Some clones in this sample may be carry-over from other donors' samples. The material sequenced was naive CD4+ T cells from PBMCs. Subset indicated: CD45RA+ positively selected. V gene TRBV6-1 combines with J gene TRBJ2-1; D gene uncertain. The CDR3: CASSEIFPFF. The CDR3 DNA is TGTGCCAGCAGTGAAATCTTCCCATTCTTC.